The entry below describes one T cell receptor (beta chain). Its antigen is not identified. Per the germline V gene, CDR1 is MDHEN and CDR2 is SYDVKM. The length of the CDR3 is 16 residues. Losses at the gene ends were 3 bases for V and 4 bases for J; bases not matched to a gene: 10. This entry is derived from a study of a mutant IDH1 vaccine in newly diagnosed glioma. The time point here: week 11, during vaccination. The investigators gave 300 ug of mutant IDH1 20-mer peptide in each vaccine dose, together with topical imiquimod. Profiled with immunoSEQ multiplex PCR; TCRdb holds only in-frame clones, not every one. The data show roughly 110,000 clones, roughly 90% seen once.

The gene calls are TRBV28 and TRBJ2-3; 7 nucleotides agree with TRBD2. The clonotype originates from a woman aged 45-65 years with glioma. The material was PBMCs, obtained from a glioma patient whose treatment included an IDH1 peptide vaccine. The CDR3 DNA reads as TGTGCCAGCAGTTTTCGGGCGGGGGAGAAGGCAGATACGCAGTATTTT. Protein: CASSFRAGEKADTQYF.